This T cell receptor (beta chain) appears in the sequencing data of a study of shared clonotypes between healthy human individuals. This CDR3 spans 14 amino acids. J gave up 5 bases and V 0 bases, and 4 bases lay outside the gene matches. Germline lookup yields CDR1 SGHVS and CDR2 FNYEAQ. The donors, healthy adults who were HIV-negative, had experienced no recent acute infections or vaccinations. Original processing notes: ImmunoSEQ junction-only sequences lacked quality scores, so their filtering differed. Profiling relied on immunoSEQ multiplex PCR, and the TCRdb table lists in-frame clones only, not all of them. The V and J calls and clone size come from that table; D and trimming were worked out from the DNA. The table has 1,400,000 or so clones, 97% to 99% seen once.

Sequencing was performed on naive CD4+ T cells sorted from blood. Subset here: CD45RA+ positively selected. The sequence was collected from a man younger than 40 in good health. The chain links TRBV7-6 to TRBJ2-7, with TRBD1 matching 7 bases. Here the CDR3 DNA reads TGTGCCAGCAGCTTAGCTGCCGACAGGGACGAGCAGTACTTC. It yields the protein CASSLAADRDEQYF.